This T cell receptor (beta chain) was obtained from a study of T cell responses to AZD1222 COVID-19 vaccine. The CDR3 contains 15 residues. Trimming stripped 6 bases from V and 5 bases from J, with 16 bases between. Germline CDR1 and CDR2: MDHEN and SYDVKM. Data came from immunoSEQ multiplex PCR; TCRdb stores just in-frame clones and leaves some out. The sample shows some 170,000 clones, 85% to 95% of them seen only once. Study-wide points: Reportedly, close to half of spike-specific TCRs are directed against unmutated variant regions. Repertoires were sampled only after the peak T cell response.

About this clone itself: What it binds is not known.

The source was peripheral blood, collected on day 0 of AZD1222 vaccination. The chain is built from TRBV28 and TRBJ2-2; D possibly corresponds to TRBD2 (5 bases). This clonotype was obtained from an adult in good health. The CDR3: CASRVDWTGTGELFF. CDR3 sequence (DNA): TGTGCCAGCAGGGTCGACTGGACGGGGACCGGGGAGCTGTTTTTT.